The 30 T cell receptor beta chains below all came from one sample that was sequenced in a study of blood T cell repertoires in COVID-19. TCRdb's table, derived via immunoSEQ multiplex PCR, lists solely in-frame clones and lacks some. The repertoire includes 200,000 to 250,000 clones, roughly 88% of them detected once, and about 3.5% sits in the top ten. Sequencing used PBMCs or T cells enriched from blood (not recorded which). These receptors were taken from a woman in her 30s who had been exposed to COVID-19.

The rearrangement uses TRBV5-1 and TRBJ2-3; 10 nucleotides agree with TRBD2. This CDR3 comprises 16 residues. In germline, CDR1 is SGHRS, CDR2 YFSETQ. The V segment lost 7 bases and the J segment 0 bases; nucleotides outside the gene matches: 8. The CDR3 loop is CASYPGLAPSTDTQYF. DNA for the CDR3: TGCGCCAGCTACCCGGGACTAGCGCCAAGCACAGATACGCAGTATTTT.

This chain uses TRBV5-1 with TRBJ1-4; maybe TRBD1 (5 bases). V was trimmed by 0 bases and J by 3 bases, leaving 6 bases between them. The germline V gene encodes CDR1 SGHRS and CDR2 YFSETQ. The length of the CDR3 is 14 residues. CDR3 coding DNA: TGCGCCAGCAGCTTGGAGACAGCTAATGAAAAACTGTTTTTT. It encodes CASSLETANEKLFF.

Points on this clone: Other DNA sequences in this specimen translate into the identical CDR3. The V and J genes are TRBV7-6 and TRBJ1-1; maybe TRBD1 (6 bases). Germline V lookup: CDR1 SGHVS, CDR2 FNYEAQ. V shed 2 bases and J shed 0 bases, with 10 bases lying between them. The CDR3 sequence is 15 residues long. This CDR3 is CASSLQGSLNTEAFF. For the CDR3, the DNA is TGTGCCAGCAGCTTACAGGGGTCCTTGAACACTGAAGCTTTCTTT.

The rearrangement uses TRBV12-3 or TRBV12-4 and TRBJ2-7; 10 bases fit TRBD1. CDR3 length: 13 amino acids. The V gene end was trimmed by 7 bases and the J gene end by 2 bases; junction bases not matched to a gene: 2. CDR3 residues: CASTDRGTYEQYF. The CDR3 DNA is TGTGCCAGCACGGACAGGGGGACCTACGAGCAGTACTTC.

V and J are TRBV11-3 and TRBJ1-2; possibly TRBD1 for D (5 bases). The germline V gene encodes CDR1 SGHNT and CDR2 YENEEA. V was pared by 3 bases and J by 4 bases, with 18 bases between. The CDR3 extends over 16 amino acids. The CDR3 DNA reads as TGTGCCAGCAGCTTGCCCAAGGGGTTAGTGGGCTATGGCTACACCTTC. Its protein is CASSLPKGLVGYGYTF.

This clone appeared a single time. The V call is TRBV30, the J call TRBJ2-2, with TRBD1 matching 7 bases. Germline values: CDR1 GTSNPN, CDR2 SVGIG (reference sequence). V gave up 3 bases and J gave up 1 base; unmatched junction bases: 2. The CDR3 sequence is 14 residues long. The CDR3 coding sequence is TGTGCCTGGAGAGGACAGGTGAACACCGGGGAGCTGTTTTTT. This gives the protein CAWRGQVNTGELFF.

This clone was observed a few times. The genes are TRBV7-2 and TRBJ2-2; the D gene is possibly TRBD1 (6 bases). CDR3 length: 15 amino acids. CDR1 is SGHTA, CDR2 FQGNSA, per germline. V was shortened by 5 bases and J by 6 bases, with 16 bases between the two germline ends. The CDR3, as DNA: TGTGCCAGCAGCCTATTAACAGGGATCGCCGGGGAGCTGTTTTTT. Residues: CASSLLTGIAGELFF. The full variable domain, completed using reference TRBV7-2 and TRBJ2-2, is GAGVSQSPSNKVTEKGKDVELRCDPISGHTALYWYRQSLGQGLEFLIYFQGNSAPDKSGLPSDRFSAERTGGSVSTLTIQRTQQEDSAVYLCASSLLTGIAGELFFGEGSRLTVL.

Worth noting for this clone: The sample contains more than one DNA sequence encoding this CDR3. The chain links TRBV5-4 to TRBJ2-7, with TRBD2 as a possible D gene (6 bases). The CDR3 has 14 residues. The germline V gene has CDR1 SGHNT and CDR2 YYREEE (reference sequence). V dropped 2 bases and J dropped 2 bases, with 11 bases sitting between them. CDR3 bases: TGTGCCAGCAGCTTAGAGGCGGGACCCTACGAGCAGTACTTC. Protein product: CASSLEAGPYEQYF.

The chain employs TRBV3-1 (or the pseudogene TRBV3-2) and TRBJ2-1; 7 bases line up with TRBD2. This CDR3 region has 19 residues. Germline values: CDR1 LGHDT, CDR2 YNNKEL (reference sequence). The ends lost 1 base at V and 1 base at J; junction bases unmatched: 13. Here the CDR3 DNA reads TGTGCCAGCAGCCAAGGCCTATCTAGCGGAGATGAGTCCTACAATGAGCAGTTCTTC. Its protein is CASSQGLSSGDESYNEQFF.

As DNA, the CDR3 is TGCAGCGTTGAACCGGCTAGCGGGAGCGAGACCCAGTACTTC. It codes for CSVEPASGSETQYF. The rearrangement joins TRBV29-1 to TRBJ2-5; TRBD2 aligns across 10 bases. V lost 2 bases, J lost 5 bases, and 5 bases stayed unmatched. This CDR3 has 14 amino acids. Germline V gives CDR1 SQVTM, CDR2 ANQGSEA.

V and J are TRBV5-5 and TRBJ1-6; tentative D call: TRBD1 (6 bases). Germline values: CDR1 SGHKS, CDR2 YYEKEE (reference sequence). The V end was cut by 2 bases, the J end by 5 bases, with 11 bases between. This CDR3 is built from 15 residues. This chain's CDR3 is CASSFRDTDNSPLHF. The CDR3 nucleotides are TGTGCCAGCAGCTTCCGGGACACCGATAATTCACCCCTCCACTTT.

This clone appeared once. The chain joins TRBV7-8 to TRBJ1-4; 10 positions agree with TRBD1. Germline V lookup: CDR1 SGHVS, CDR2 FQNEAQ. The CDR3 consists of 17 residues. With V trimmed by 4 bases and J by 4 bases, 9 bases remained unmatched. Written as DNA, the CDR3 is TGTGCCAGCAGCTCCCGGGACAGGGGTTTCGTTAATGAAAAACTGTTTTTT. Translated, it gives CASSSRDRGFVNEKLFF. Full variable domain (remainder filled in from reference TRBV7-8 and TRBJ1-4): GAGVSQSPRYKVAKRGQDVALRCDPISGHVSLFWYQQALGQGPEFLTYFQNEAQLDKSGLPSDRFFAERPEGSVSTLKIQRTQQEDSAVYLCASSSRDRGFVNEKLFFGSGTQLSVL.

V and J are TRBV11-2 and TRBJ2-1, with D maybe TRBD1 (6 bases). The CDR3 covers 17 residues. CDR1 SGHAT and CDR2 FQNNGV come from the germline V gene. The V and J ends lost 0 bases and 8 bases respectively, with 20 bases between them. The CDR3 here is CASSLDQVGASGDEQFF. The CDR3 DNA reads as TGTGCCAGCAGCTTAGATCAGGTGGGAGCCTCAGGGGATGAGCAGTTCTTC.

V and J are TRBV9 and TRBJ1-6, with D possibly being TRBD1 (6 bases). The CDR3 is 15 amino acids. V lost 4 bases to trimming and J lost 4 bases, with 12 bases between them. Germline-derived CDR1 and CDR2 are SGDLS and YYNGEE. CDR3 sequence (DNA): TGTGCCAGCAGCTTCGGACAGCTTTATAATTCACCCCTCCACTTT. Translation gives CASSFGQLYNSPLHF. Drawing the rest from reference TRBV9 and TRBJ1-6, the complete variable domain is DSGVTQTPKHLITATGQRVTLRCSPRSGDLSVYWYQQSLDQGLQFLIQYYNGEERAKGNILERFSAQQFPDLHSELNLSSLELGDSALYFCASSFGQLYNSPLHFGNGTRLTVT.

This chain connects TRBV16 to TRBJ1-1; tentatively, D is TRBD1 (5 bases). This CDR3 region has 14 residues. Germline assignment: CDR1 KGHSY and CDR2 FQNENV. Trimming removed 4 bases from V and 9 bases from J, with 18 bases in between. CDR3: CASSPIGGGTQAFF. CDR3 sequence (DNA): TGTGCCAGCAGCCCAATCGGGGGGGGAACCCAAGCTTTCTTT.

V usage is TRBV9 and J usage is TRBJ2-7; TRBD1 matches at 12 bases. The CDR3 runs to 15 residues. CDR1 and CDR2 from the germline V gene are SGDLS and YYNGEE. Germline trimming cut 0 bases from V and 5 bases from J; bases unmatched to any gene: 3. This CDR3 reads CASSVDGTGGDEQYF. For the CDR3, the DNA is TGTGCCAGCAGCGTAGATGGGACAGGGGGCGACGAGCAGTACTTC.

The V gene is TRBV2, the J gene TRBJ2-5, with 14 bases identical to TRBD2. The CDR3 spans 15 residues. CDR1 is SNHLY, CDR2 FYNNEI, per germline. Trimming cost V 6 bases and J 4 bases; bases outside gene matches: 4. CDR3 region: CASREGLAGVETQYF. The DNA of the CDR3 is TGTGCCAGCAGGGAGGGACTAGCGGGAGTAGAGACCCAGTACTTC.

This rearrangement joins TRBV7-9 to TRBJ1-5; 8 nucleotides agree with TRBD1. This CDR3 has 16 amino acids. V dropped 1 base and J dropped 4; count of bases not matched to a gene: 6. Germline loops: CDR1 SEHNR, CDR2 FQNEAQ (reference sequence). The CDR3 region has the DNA TGTGCCAGCAGCTTAGAGACAGGGGCGGGAAATCAGCCCCAGCATTTT. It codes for CASSLETGAGNQPQHF. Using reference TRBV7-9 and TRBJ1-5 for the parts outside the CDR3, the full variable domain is DTGVSQNPRHKITKRGQNVTFRCDPISEHNRLYWYRQTLGQGPEFLTYFQNEAQLEKSRLLSDRFSAERPKGSFSTLEIQRTEQGDSAMYLCASSLETGAGNQPQHFGDGTRLSIL.

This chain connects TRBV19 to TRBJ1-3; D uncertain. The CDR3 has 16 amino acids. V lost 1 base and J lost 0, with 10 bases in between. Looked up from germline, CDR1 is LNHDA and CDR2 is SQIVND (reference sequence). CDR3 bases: TGTGCCAGTAGTATAGCCCCAGGTTCCTCTGGAAACACCATATATTTT. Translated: CASSIAPGSSGNTIYF. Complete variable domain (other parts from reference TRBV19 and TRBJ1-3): DGGITQSPKYLFRKEGQNVTLSCEQNLNHDAMYWYRQDPGQGLRLIYYSQIVNDFQKGDIAEGYSVSREKKESFPLTVTSAQKNPTAFYLCASSIAPGSSGNTIYFGEGSWLTVV.

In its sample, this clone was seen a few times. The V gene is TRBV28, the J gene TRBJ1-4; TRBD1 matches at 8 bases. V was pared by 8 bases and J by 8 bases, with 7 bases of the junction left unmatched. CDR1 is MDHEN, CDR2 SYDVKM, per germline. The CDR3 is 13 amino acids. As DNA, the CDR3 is TGTGCCAGCCAGGACAGGGTTGTGGAAAAACTGTTTTTT. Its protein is CASQDRVVEKLFF. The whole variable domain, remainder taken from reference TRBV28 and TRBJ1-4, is DVKVTQSSRYLVKRTGEKVFLECVQDMDHENMFWYRQDPGLGLRLIYFSYDVKMKEKGDIPEGYSVSREKKERFSLILESASTNQTSMYLCASQDRVVEKLFFGSGTQLSVL.

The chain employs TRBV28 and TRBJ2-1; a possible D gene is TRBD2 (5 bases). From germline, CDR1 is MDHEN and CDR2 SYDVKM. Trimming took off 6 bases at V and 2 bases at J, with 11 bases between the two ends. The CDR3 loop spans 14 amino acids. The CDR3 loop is CASRPPGTYNEQFF. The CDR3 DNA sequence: TGTGCCAGCAGACCTCCGGGAACCTACAATGAGCAGTTCTTC.

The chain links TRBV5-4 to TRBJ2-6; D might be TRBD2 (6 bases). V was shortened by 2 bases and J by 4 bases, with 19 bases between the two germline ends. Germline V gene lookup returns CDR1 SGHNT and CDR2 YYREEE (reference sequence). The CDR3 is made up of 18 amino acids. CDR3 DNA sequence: TGTGCCAGCAGCTTCGGGGGAACCTCCTGGCCCGGGGCCAACGTCCTGACTTTC. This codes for CASSFGGTSWPGANVLTF.

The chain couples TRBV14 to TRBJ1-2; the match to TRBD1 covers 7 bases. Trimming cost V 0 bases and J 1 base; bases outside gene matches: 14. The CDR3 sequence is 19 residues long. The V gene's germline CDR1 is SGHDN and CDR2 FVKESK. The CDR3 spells CASSQDRDQRDSDNYGYTF. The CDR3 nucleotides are TGTGCCAGCAGCCAAGACCGAGATCAAAGGGACAGCGATAACTATGGCTACACCTTC.

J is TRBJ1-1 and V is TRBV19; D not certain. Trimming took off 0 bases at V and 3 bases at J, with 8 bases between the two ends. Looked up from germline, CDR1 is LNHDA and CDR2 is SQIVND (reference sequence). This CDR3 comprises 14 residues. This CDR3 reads CASSIENTHTEAFF. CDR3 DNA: TGTGCCAGTAGTATAGAGAACACCCACACTGAAGCTTTCTTT.

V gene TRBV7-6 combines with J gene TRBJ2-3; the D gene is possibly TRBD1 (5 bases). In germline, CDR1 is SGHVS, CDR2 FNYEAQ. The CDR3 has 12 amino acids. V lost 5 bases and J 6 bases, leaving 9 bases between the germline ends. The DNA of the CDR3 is TGTGCCAGCAGCAACCCAGGGGATACGCAGTATTTT. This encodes CASSNPGDTQYF. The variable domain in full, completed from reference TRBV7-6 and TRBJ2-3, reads GAGVSQSPRYKVTKRGQDVALRCDPISGHVSLYWYRQALGQGPEFLTYFNYEAQQDKSGLPNDRFSAERPEGSISTLTIQRTEQRDSAMYRCASSNPGDTQYFGPGTRLTVL.

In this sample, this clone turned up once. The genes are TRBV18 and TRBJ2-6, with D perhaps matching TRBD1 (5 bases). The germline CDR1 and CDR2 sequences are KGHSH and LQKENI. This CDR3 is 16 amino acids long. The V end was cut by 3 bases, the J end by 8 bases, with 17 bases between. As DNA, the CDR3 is TGTGCCAGCTCACCTGAATACAGGAGCTCAACCAACGTCCTGACTTTC. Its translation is CASSPEYRSSTNVLTF. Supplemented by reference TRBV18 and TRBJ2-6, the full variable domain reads NAGVMQNPRHLVRRRGQEARLRCSPMKGHSHVYWYRQLPEEGLKFMVYLQKENIIDESGMPKERFSAEFPKEGPSILRIQQVVRGDSAAYFCASSPEYRSSTNVLTFGAGSRLTVL.

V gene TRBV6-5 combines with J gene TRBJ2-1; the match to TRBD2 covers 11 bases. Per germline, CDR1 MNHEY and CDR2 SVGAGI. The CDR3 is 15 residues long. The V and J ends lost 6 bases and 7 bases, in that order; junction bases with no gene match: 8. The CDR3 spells CASRDTSGRSNEQFF. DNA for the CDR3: TGTGCCAGCAGAGACACTAGCGGGAGATCGAATGAGCAGTTCTTC.

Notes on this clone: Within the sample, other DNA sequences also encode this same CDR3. Written as DNA, the CDR3 is TGCGCCAGCAGCTTGGGCGGGCAAGAGACCCAGTACTTC. It yields the protein CASSLGGQETQYF. This rearrangement joins TRBV5-1 to TRBJ2-5, with D maybe TRBD2 (5 bases). This CDR3 is 13 amino acids long. The germline V and J ends were trimmed by 0 bases and 2 bases, with 5 bases remaining between them. Germline CDR1 SGHRS, CDR2 YFSETQ.

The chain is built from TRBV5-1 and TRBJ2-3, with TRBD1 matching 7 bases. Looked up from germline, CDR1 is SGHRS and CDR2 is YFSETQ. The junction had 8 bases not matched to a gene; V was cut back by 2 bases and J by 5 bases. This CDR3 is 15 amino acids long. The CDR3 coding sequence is TGCGCCAGCAGCTTTACGACAGGGAAGGGAGATACGCAGTATTTT. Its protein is CASSFTTGKGDTQYF.

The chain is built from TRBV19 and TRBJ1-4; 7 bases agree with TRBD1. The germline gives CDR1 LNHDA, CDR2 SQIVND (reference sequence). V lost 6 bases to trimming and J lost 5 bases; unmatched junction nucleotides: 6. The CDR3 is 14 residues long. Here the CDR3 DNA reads TGTGCCAGTAGCCCGACAGGGTTGAATGAAAAACTGTTTTTT. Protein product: CASSPTGLNEKLFF.